The rows below give T cell receptor beta chains drawn from one sample of a study of blood T cells in healthy people across ages. A single record per CDR3 protein comes from TCRdb applying MiXCR to the 5' RACE reads. The profile shows about 1 million distinct CDR3 sequences, roughly 24% of them singletons. The same sample was also studied in work on T cells of mothers and their children.

The sequenced sample was blood. Source of these receptors: a girl aged 2 to 10 in good health. The CDR3 runs from the conserved cysteine through the conserved F or W. The D gene is left open where the match is weak. For some rows the clone size is stated as once, few or many, or as a class when expanded; others skip it.

V,J,size,D,DNA,CDR3
TRBV5-6,TRBJ2-7,NA,NA,TGTGCCAGCAGCTCGGAGCTCGGGTACCACGAGCAGTACTTC,CASSSELGYHEQYF
TRBV24-1,TRBJ2-1,few,TRBD2,TGTGCCACCAGTGACCCCGCAGGGGGACTAGCGACCTACAATGAGCAGTTCTTC,CATSDPAGGLATYNEQFF
TRBV7-3,TRBJ2-5,few,TRBD2,TGTGCCAGCAGCTTAATTGGTTCTAGCGGGGGCCAAGAGACCCAGTACTTC,CASSLIGSSGGQETQYF
TRBV7-9,TRBJ2-7,NA,TRBD1,TGTGCCAGCAGCCCTAGGCCCGGGACAGAGATTTACGAGCAGTACTTC,CASSPRPGTEIYEQYF
TRBV5-4,TRBJ2-7,few,NA,TGTGCCAGCAGTCCGGGGGAGGAACCCTACGAGCAGTACTTC,CASSPGEEPYEQYF
TRBV20-1,TRBJ2-1,few,NA,TGCAGTGCTAGGGAGGTCATGAGGCACAATGAGCAGTTCTTC,CSAREVMRHNEQFF
TRBV20-1,TRBJ2-3,few,TRBD2,TGCAGTGCTACTGAGACTAGCGGGAGATCAGATACGCAGTATTTT,CSATETSGRSDTQYF
TRBV7-8,TRBJ1-1,many,NA,TGTGCCAGCAGCCCACGGATCTTCGGGAGGGATCGCGCTGAAGCTTTCTTT,CASSPRIFGRDRAEAFF
TRBV20-1,TRBJ2-7,NA,NA,TGCAGTGCTAGAGATAATGGGGGAGTGCCCTACGAGCAGTACTTC,CSARDNGGVPYEQYF
TRBV4-3,TRBJ1-2,few,NA,TGCGCCAGCAGCCGCCCAGGGGTAGACTATGGCTACACCTTC,CASSRPGVDYGYTF
TRBV12-3/TRBV12-4,TRBJ1-4,few,NA,TGTGCCAGCATGGGAAAAGGGAGGTCAGAAAAACTGTTTTTT,CASMGKGRSEKLFF
TRBV9,TRBJ1-1,few,TRBD1,TGTGCCAGCAGTGGGGACAGGGTGGATGAAGCTTTCTTT,CASSGDRVDEAFF
TRBV7-9,TRBJ2-5,few,TRBD2,TGTGCCAGCAGTATACGGACTAGCGGGAGAGAGACCCAGTACTTC,CASSIRTSGRETQYF
TRBV28,TRBJ1-2,few,TRBD1,TGTGCCAGCAGCCTCATGCCGGGACAGGGGGGGCACTATGGCTACACCTTC,CASSLMPGQGGHYGYTF
TRBV12-5,TRBJ2-1,few,TRBD2,TGTGCTAGCCCCACTCGGGGGGATGAGCAGTTCTTC,CASPTRGDEQFF
TRBV7-2,TRBJ1-1,NA,NA,TGTGCCAGCAGCTTAGGACCCAATAGGGCTGCCAGATTTGAAGCTTTCTTT,CASSLGPNRAARFEAFF
TRBV27,TRBJ2-5,NA,NA,TGTGCCAGCAGTTCCTACCAACGCCAAGAGACCCAGTACTTC,CASSSYQRQETQYF
TRBV5-5,TRBJ1-1,few,NA,TGTGCCAGCAGCTCACCTCCTCTACCCACTGAAGCTTTCTTT,CASSSPPLPTEAFF
TRBV6-2/TRBV6-3,TRBJ2-1,NA,TRBD2,TGTGCCAGCAGCCCCTCGACTAGCGGGACCCCCCTAACGAGCACAACTTACAATGAGCAGTTCTTC,CASSPSTSGTPLTSTTYNEQFF
TRBV6-1,TRBJ2-1,NA,TRBD1,TGTGCCAGCTGGACAGGGGGCTACAATGAGCAGTTCTTC,CASWTGGYNEQFF
TRBV7-2,TRBJ2-7,NA,NA,TGTGCCAGCAGCTTAGAAGAACCAGGGCTCGGGAACGAGCAGTACTTC,CASSLEEPGLGNEQYF
TRBV7-3,TRBJ2-1,few,NA,TGTGCCAGCAGCTTAACGGGGGACATCCCCTACAATGAGCAGTTCTTC,CASSLTGDIPYNEQFF
TRBV6-5,TRBJ2-3,NA,TRBD1,TGTGCCAGCAAACTCGGGACAGGCTACAGGACGCAGTATTTT,CASKLGTGYRTQYF
TRBV9,TRBJ2-1,few,TRBD1,TGTGCCAGCAGCGTAGAGGCAGGGGGCTTCGGTGAGCAGTTCTTC,CASSVEAGGFGEQFF
TRBV12-5,TRBJ2-3,NA,NA,TGTGCTAGTGGCCCCGGGGTCAGCACAGATACGCAGTATTTT,CASGPGVSTDTQYF
TRBV20-1,TRBJ2-3,few,NA,TGCAGTGCTATATTAGTTGGTTCGGCACAGGGCACAGATACGCAGTATTTT,CSAILVGSAQGTDTQYF
TRBV29-1,TRBJ1-6,NA,NA,TGCAGCGTTGCCTCCGGGAGCAATAATTCACCCCTCCACTTT,CSVASGSNNSPLHF
TRBV27,TRBJ2-1,NA,NA,TGTGCCAGCAGTTTATCGGAGGGAAATGAGCAGTTCTTC,CASSLSEGNEQFF
TRBV11-2,TRBJ1-6,NA,NA,TGTGCCAGCAGCCTCCGGGACCTCCGTAACTCCTATAATTCACCCCTCCACTTT,CASSLRDLRNSYNSPLHF
TRBV11-2,TRBJ2-4,NA,TRBD2,TGTGCCAGCAGCTCTCCCCTCCAAACTAGCGGGAACGTCAAAAACATTCAGTACTTC,CASSSPLQTSGNVKNIQYF
TRBV20-1,TRBJ2-1,few,NA,TGCAGTGCTAGGGACCAGACCAATGAGCAGTTCTTC,CSARDQTNEQFF
TRBV20-1,TRBJ2-7,NA,NA,TGCAGTGCTAGGGACCGAACCTACGAGCAGTACTTC,CSARDRTYEQYF
TRBV13,TRBJ1-2,NA,NA,TGTGCCAGCAGCTCCCGCCAGGACGGAACTAACTATGGCTACACCTTC,CASSSRQDGTNYGYTF
TRBV7-3,TRBJ1-1,NA,TRBD1,TGTGCCAGCAGCCTCGCTGGACAGGACACTGAAGCTTTCTTT,CASSLAGQDTEAFF
TRBV12-3/TRBV12-4,TRBJ1-1,NA,TRBD1,TGTGCCAGCAGTCCTTTCGGACAGGGGGTTCCTGAAGCTTTCTTT,CASSPFGQGVPEAFF
TRBV10-3,TRBJ2-1,few,NA,TGTGCCATCCACTCCGACTCCTACAATGAGCAGTTCTTC,CAIHSDSYNEQFF
TRBV29-1,TRBJ2-6,few,NA,TGCAGCGTTCCAGGAAACTCTGGGGCCAACGTCCTGACTTTC,CSVPGNSGANVLTF
TRBV9,TRBJ2-7,few,TRBD2,TGTGCCAGCAGCGCCCAACCAGGACTAGCGAGATACGAGCAGTACTTC,CASSAQPGLARYEQYF
TRBV4-1,TRBJ1-1,NA,NA,TGCGCCAGCAGCGTCCGACAGCTCAACACTGAAGCTTTCTTT,CASSVRQLNTEAFF
TRBV28,TRBJ2-3,few,TRBD2,TGTGCCAGCAGTCTAGCGGGAGTTGGGGCAGATACGCAGTATTTT,CASSLAGVGADTQYF
TRBV25-1,TRBJ1-1,few,NA,TGTGCCAGCAGTGAACCCGGGAACACTGAAGCTTTCTTT,CASSEPGNTEAFF
TRBV15,TRBJ2-7,few,TRBD2,TGTGCCACCAGCAGAGAGTTAGCGGGAACCTACGAGCAGTACTTC,CATSRELAGTYEQYF
TRBV9,TRBJ2-7,NA,TRBD1,TGTGCCAGCAGCGTGACAGGGAGCGGGCAGTACTTC,CASSVTGSGQYF
TRBV11-2,TRBJ2-7,few,NA,TGTGCCAGCAGCTCCCTCCAGGGACGCAGTGAAACCTACGAGCAGTACTTC,CASSSLQGRSETYEQYF
TRBV20-1,TRBJ2-1,few,NA,TGCAGTGCCGGTGCTGCTAGGAGCGACAATGAGCAGTTCTTC,CSAGAARSDNEQFF